This T cell receptor (beta chain) was observed in a study of shared clonotypes between healthy human individuals. About 83 million PBMCs served as the genomic DNA source for unsorted samples. Trimming took off 3 bases at V and 5 bases at J, with 8 bases between the two ends. This CDR3 has 13 residues. In germline, CDR1 is SGHDN, CDR2 FVKESK. A single count supports this clone. When replicate PCRs were run on unsorted PBMC, they used approximately 290 ng DNA, around 30,000 T cell genomes. The authors sequenced unsorted PBMC DNA on ten immunoSEQ deep assay plates. Per the study methods: As immunoSEQ supplied junction-only sequences (without quality scores), filtering differed. Assay used: immunoSEQ multiplex PCR; TCRdb lists only in-frame clones, some missing. That table is the source of V, J and clone size, and D and trimming were worked out from the DNA. The table records approximately 480,000 clones, almost 80% of them present only once.

The sample consisted of PBMCs. This receptor was identified in a woman in her thirties or forties in good health. Some clones in this sample may be carry-over from other donors' samples. The chain carries TRBV14 and TRBJ1-5, with D maybe TRBD1 (5 bases). CDR3 nucleotide sequence: TGTGCCAGCAGCCAGGGGGAGGATCAGCCCCAGCATTTT. This sequence encodes CASSQGEDQPQHF.